The entry below describes one TCR beta chain. The study recruited people aged about 18 to 90 years across around 24 US areas. Profiled with immunoSEQ multiplex PCR; TCRdb holds only in-frame clones, not every one. The sample yields 250,000 to 300,000 clones, roughly 80% seen once. The data derive from a study of blood T cell repertoires in COVID-19. This CDR3 contains 14 residues. CDR1 SGHRS and CDR2 YFSETQ come from the germline V gene. Trimming removed 4 bases from V and 3 bases from J, with 13 bases in between. The rearrangement joins TRBV5-1 to TRBJ1-2, with no clear D. The TCR was taken from a middle-aged man who had recovered from COVID-19. The sequenced material came from PBMCs or T cells enriched from blood (not recorded which). CDR3 sequence: CASSRAGSDYGYTF. The CDR3 DNA reads TGCGCCAGCAGCCGGGCGGGGTCGGACTATGGCTACACCTTC.